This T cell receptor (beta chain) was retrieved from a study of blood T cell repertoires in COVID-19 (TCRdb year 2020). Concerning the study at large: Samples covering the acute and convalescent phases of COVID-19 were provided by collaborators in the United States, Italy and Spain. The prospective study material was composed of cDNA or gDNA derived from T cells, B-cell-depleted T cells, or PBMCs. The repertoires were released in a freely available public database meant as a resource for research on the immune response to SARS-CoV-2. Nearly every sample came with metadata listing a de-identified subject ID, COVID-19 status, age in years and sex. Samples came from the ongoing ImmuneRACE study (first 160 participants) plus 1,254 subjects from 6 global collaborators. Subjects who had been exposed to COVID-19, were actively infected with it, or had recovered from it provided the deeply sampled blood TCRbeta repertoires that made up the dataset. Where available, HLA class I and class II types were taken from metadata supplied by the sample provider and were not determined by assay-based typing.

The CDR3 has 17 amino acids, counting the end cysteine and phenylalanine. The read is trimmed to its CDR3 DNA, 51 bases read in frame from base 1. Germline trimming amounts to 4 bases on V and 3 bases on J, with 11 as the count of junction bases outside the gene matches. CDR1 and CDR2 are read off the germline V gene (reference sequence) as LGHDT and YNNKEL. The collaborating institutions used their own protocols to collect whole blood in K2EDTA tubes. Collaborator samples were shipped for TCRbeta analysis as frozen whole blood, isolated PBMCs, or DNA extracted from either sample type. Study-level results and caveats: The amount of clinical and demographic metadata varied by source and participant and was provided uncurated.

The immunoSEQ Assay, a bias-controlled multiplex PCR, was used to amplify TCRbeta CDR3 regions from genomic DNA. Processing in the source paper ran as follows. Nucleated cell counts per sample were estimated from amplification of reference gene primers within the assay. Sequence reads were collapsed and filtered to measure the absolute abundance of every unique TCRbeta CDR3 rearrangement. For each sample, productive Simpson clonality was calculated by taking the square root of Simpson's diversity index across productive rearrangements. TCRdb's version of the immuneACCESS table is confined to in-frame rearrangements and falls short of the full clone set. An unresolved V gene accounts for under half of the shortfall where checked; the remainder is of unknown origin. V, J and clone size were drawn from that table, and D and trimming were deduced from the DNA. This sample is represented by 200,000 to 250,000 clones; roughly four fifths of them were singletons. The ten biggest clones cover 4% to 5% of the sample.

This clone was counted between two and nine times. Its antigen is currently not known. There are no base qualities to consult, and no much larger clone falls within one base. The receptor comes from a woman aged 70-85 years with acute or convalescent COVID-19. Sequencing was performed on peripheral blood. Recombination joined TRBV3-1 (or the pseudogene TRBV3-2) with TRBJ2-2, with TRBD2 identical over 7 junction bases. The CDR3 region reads CASSRWRGNQDTGELFF. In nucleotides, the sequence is TGTGCCAGCAGCCGTTGGCGGGGGAACCAGGACACCGGGGAGCTGTTTTTT.